The 28 T cell receptor beta chains given below trace back to one sample, sequenced in a study of shared clonotypes between healthy human individuals. The naive CD8 subset, CD45RO-negative cells positively selected for CCR7, excluded terminally differentiated effector memory CD45RA+ cells. Assay used: immunoSEQ multiplex PCR; TCRdb lists only in-frame clones, some missing. The table has fewer than 700,000 clones, 90% to 95% seen once; the top ten hold 0.095% to 0.14%. Sample: naive CD8+ T cells sorted from blood. The source of these receptors is a woman aged 30 to 39 in good health.

The chain couples TRBV19 to TRBJ2-7; D ambiguous. Germline V gene sequence: CDR1 LNHDA, CDR2 SQIVND (reference sequence). V shed 8 bases and J shed 4 bases, with 18 bases lying between them. This CDR3 has 14 residues. CDR3 in DNA: TGTGCCAGTGCCCCTGGTCCGGCAGATTACGAGCAGTACTTC. Its translation: CASAPGPADYEQYF.

The chain joins TRBV27 to TRBJ1-1; D ambiguous. CDR3 length: 16 amino acids. Germline CDR1 MNHEY, CDR2 SMNVEV (reference sequence). V lost 5 bases and J 0 bases, leaving 16 bases between the germline ends. CDR3 region: CASSADRFGLNTEAFF. As DNA, the CDR3 is TGTGCCAGCAGTGCCGACCGGTTTGGTTTGAACACTGAAGCTTTCTTT.

This sequence joins TRBV27 and TRBJ1-1, with D possibly matching TRBD1 (5 bases). This CDR3 is 13 amino acids long. Per germline, CDR1 MNHEY and CDR2 SMNVEV (reference sequence). Trimming took 8 bases from V and 1 from J, leaving 11 bases between them. The CDR3 loop reads CASLGGENTEAFF. The CDR3 bases are TGTGCCAGCCTTGGGGGGGAGAACACTGAAGCTTTCTTT.

This clone was found once. The chain carries TRBV6-5 and TRBJ2-6; D possibly matches TRBD1 or TRBD2 (5 bases each). The CDR3 has 12 amino acids. Germline CDR1 is MNHEY and CDR2 is SVGAGI. The V gene lost 10 bases and the J gene lost 11 bases, with 15 bases spanning the gap. The CDR3 bases are TGTGCCATTAAGGGGAGTCTAGACGTCCTGACTTTC. Residues: CAIKGSLDVLTF.

Notes on this clone: One end of the junction does not line up with germline, which may come from a read error. The V call is TRBV6-5, the J call TRBJ2-7; a possible D gene is TRBD1 (6 bases). Germline V gene sequence: CDR1 MNHEY, CDR2 SVGAGI. The CDR3 is 15 residues long. The CDR3 loop is CASSYFAGVSDEQYF. The DNA for the CDR3 is TGTGCCAGCAGTTACTTTGCAGGGGTCTCCGACGAGCAGTACTTC.

The chain joins TRBV2 to TRBJ1-2; D gene ambiguous. The CDR3 is 16 residues long. CDR1 SNHLY and CDR2 FYNNEI come from the germline V gene. V dropped 1 base and J dropped 4 bases, with 16 bases sitting between them. The DNA for the CDR3 is TGTGCCAGCAGTGAAGAGGCACAGAATCGTATCTATGGCTACACCTTC. It specifies CASSEEAQNRIYGYTF.

The DNA for the CDR3 is TGTGCCAGCAGCCTCCTAGCGGGAGGCCCCTCGGAGCAGTACTTC. The encoded protein is CASSLLAGGPSEQYF. The genes are TRBV7-2 and TRBJ2-7; 11 positions match TRBD2. The CDR3 is made up of 15 amino acids. The V and J ends lost 5 bases and 7 bases, in that order; junction bases with no gene match: 10. In germline, CDR1 is SGHTA, CDR2 FQGNSA. The full variable domain, rest sourced from reference TRBV7-2 and TRBJ2-7, is GAGVSQSPSNKVTEKGKDVELRCDPISGHTALYWYRQSLGQGLEFLIYFQGNSAPDKSGLPSDRFSAERTGGSVSTLTIQRTQQEDSAVYLCASSLLAGGPSEQYFGPGTRLTVT.

This chain joins TRBV10-2 and TRBJ2-1; 14 nucleotides agree with TRBD2. Germline CDR1 WSHSY, CDR2 SAAADI. J gave up 0 bases and V 5 bases, and 15 bases lay outside the gene matches. CDR3 length: 21 residues. CDR3 DNA sequence: TGCGCCAGCAGTCCAAACGAGCCCGGGACTAGCGGGAGAAGCTCCTACAATGAGCAGTTCTTC. It is translated as CASSPNEPGTSGRSSYNEQFF.

V gene TRBV5-6 combines with J gene TRBJ1-1; D gene unclear. CDR1 and CDR2 from the germline V gene are SGHDT and YYEEEE. The CDR3 spans 14 residues. With 0 bases removed from V and 2 bases from J, the gap between germline ends came to 8 bases. DNA of the CDR3: TGTGCCAGCAGCTTGGTGGCAGGAAACACTGAAGCTTTCTTT. It translates to CASSLVAGNTEAFF. Combining the CDR3 with reference TRBV5-6 and TRBJ1-1 gives the whole variable domain DAGVTQSPTHLIKTRGQQVTLRCSPKSGHDTVSWYQQALGQGPQFIFQYYEEEERQRGNFPDRFSGHQFPNYSSELNVNALLLGDSALYLCASSLVAGNTEAFFGQGTRLTVV.

V usage is TRBV28 and J usage is TRBJ1-2, with D unresolved. Germline V gives CDR1 MDHEN, CDR2 SYDVKM. V shed 7 bases and J shed 2 bases, with 11 bases lying between them. This CDR3 contains 13 residues. The CDR3 bases are TGTGCCAGCAAAAGAGCTGAGAACTATGGCTACACCTTC. Protein product: CASKRAENYGYTF.

The J gene is TRBJ1-4, the V gene TRBV28; D is unclear. The length of the CDR3 is 16 residues. Trimming took 7 bases from V and 3 from J, leaving 18 bases between them. Per the germline V gene, CDR1 is MDHEN and CDR2 is SYDVKM. CDR3 residues: CASTIAWTASNEKLFF. The CDR3 DNA reads as TGTGCCAGCACCATCGCCTGGACCGCTTCTAATGAAAAACTGTTTTTT.

The chain links TRBV14 to TRBJ2-5; D uncertain. The germline gives CDR1 SGHDN, CDR2 FVKESK. CDR3 size: 14 residues. Trimming took off 1 base at V and 3 bases at J, with 9 bases between the two ends. The CDR3 loop is CASSQGVVKETQYF. The CDR3 DNA is TGTGCCAGCAGCCAAGGGGTCGTAAAAGAGACCCAGTACTTC.

This clone was counted once. The chain couples TRBV7-6 to TRBJ2-7, with TRBD2 identical over 9 bases. CDR3 length: 15 amino acids. V lost 5 bases and J lost 6; bases outside the gene matches: 11. CDR1 is SGHVS, CDR2 FNYEAQ, per germline. The CDR3 DNA reads as TGTGCCAGCAGCAAGGGAGGCGGGAGGGCAGCCGAGCAGTACTTC. Its translation is CASSKGGGRAAEQYF.

The V gene is TRBV6-1, the J gene TRBJ2-7; D is perhaps TRBD2 (5 bases). This CDR3 has 15 amino acids. Germline V gene data show CDR1 as MNHNS and CDR2 as SASEGT. V shed 1 base and J shed 2 bases, with 12 bases lying between them. CDR3 nucleotides: TGTGCCAGCAGTGAAGGGGCGGGTTTCGCCTACGAGCAGTACTTC. Amino acids: CASSEGAGFAYEQYF.

This chain uses TRBV7-3 with TRBJ2-5; 16 bases line up with TRBD2. The ends lost 4 bases at V and 4 bases at J; junction bases unmatched: 3. This CDR3 has 16 amino acids. Looked up from germline, CDR1 is SGHTA and CDR2 is FQGTGA. The CDR3: CASSWGLAGGGETQYF. The CDR3 DNA reads TGTGCCAGCAGCTGGGGACTAGCGGGAGGGGGAGAGACCCAGTACTTC. Supplemented by reference TRBV7-3 and TRBJ2-5, the full variable domain reads GAGVSQTPSNKVTEKGKYVELRCDPISGHTALYWYRQSLGQGPEFLIYFQGTGAADDSGLPNDRFFAVRPEGSVSTLKIQRTERGDSAVYLCASSWGLAGGGETQYFGPGTRLLVL.

V and J are TRBV27 and TRBJ1-5; 7 bases agree with TRBD1. The trim removed 3 bases at V and 5 bases at J, leaving 4 bases unmatched. From germline, CDR1 is MNHEY and CDR2 SMNVEV (reference sequence). The CDR3 contains 14 residues. Here the CDR3 reads CASSFRQGDQPQHF. CDR3 in DNA: TGTGCCAGCAGTTTTCGACAGGGCGATCAGCCCCAGCATTTT.

V usage is TRBV19 and J usage is TRBJ2-7; 9 nucleotides align to TRBD2. The CDR3 runs to 16 residues. Germline loops: CDR1 LNHDA, CDR2 SQIVND (reference sequence). V was pared by 5 bases and J by 0 bases, with 8 bases of the junction left unmatched. The CDR3 is CASSGTLAGPSYEQYF. CDR3 coding DNA: TGTGCCAGTAGTGGCACGCTAGCGGGACCCTCCTACGAGCAGTACTTC.

This chain joins TRBV20-1 and TRBJ1-1; D is unclear. The length of the CDR3 is 11 residues. Germline V gene sequence: CDR1 DFQATT, CDR2 SNEGSKA (reference sequence). The CDR3 loop is CNSKSNTEAFF. The CDR3 coding sequence is TGCAATTCGAAGTCAAACACTGAAGCTTTCTTT.

The V call is TRBV13, the J call TRBJ2-2, with D perhaps matching TRBD2 (5 bases). V was cut by 5 bases and J by 4 bases, with 14 bases left in between. The CDR3 runs to 15 residues. Germline V gene sequence: CDR1 PRHDT, CDR2 FYEKMQ (reference sequence). The CDR3 DNA reads as TGTGCCAGCAGCGTAACTAGGACGACCACCGGGGAGCTGTTTTTT. It translates to CASSVTRTTTGELFF.

This rearrangement joins TRBV28 to TRBJ1-1; no clear D gene. The germline gives CDR1 MDHEN, CDR2 SYDVKM. The V end lost 7 bases, the J end lost 6 bases, and 18 bases lay between the germline ends. The CDR3 has 14 amino acids. The CDR3 DNA is TGTGCCAGCACTCTGAACTGGCTGGGTGCTGAAGCTTTCTTT. It translates to CASTLNWLGAEAFF.

The genes are TRBV19 and TRBJ1-1; no clear D gene. The germline gives CDR1 LNHDA, CDR2 SQIVND (reference sequence). Deletions cut 3 bases from V and 0 bases from J, with 8 bases between. The CDR3 length is 14 residues. CDR3 amino acids: CASSIRGMNTEAFF. In DNA form, the CDR3 reads TGTGCCAGTAGTATTCGGGGAATGAACACTGAAGCTTTCTTT.

This chain connects TRBV23-1 to TRBJ2-4; no firm D call. TRBV23-1 is filed as an ORF, its function uncertain. V was clipped by 1 base and J by 0 bases, with 10 bases between them. The CDR3 runs 16 residues. This CDR3 is CASSQWTGLAKNIQYF. Written as DNA, the CDR3 is TGCGCCAGCAGTCAATGGACCGGGTTAGCCAAAAACATTCAGTACTTC.

CDR3 nucleotide sequence: TGTGCCAGCAGTTTCGCGGCCGGATTTAATGAAAAACTGTTTTTT. Protein: CASSFAAGFNEKLFF. The chain recombines TRBV27 with TRBJ1-4, with no clear D. CDR1 MNHEY and CDR2 SMNVEV come from the germline V gene (reference sequence). This CDR3 spans 15 amino acids. V dropped 3 bases and J dropped 4 bases, with 12 bases sitting between them.

As for this clone: Other DNA sequences in the sample encode the same CDR3. V usage is TRBV6-5 and J usage is TRBJ2-7; 8 nucleotides agree with TRBD2. V lost 2 bases to trimming and J lost 6 bases; unmatched junction nucleotides: 0. CDR1 MNHEY and CDR2 SVGAGI come from the germline V gene. CDR3 length: 12 residues. The CDR3, as DNA: TGTGCCAGCAGTTACAGCGGGGGCGAGCAGTACTTC. Its translation is CASSYSGGEQYF.

The table lists this clone with a count of one. V is TRBV13 and J is TRBJ2-7, with a possible D match to TRBD1 (5 bases). Germline-derived CDR1 and CDR2 are PRHDT and FYEKMQ (reference sequence). The CDR3 extends over 12 amino acids. V lost 0 bases, J lost 5 bases, and 5 bases lay in between. CDR3 protein: CASSLGGHEQYF. The CDR3, as DNA: TGTGCCAGCAGCTTAGGGGGGCACGAGCAGTACTTC.

This chain uses TRBV5-4 with TRBJ1-6, with D possibly matching TRBD1 (6 bases). V shed 2 bases and J shed 10 bases, with 13 bases lying between them. Germline loops: CDR1 SGHNT, CDR2 YYREEE (reference sequence). The CDR3 length is 14 residues. The chain's CDR3 is CASSFSGARSPLHF. The CDR3 region has the DNA TGTGCCAGCAGCTTCTCGGGGGCAAGGTCACCCCTCCACTTT.

The chain has TRBV5-1 and TRBJ1-1; D uncertain. Trimming stripped 4 bases from V and 0 bases from J, with 22 bases between. The germline V gene encodes CDR1 SGHRS and CDR2 YFSETQ. The CDR3 runs 18 residues. The CDR3 reads CASSLRHLAGVMNTEAFF. The CDR3 DNA reads as TGCGCCAGCAGCCTGAGACATTTGGCAGGCGTTATGAACACTGAAGCTTTCTTT. Variable domain in full (rest from reference TRBV5-1 and TRBJ1-1): KAGVTQTPRYLIKTRGQQVTLSCSPISGHRSVSWYQQTPGQGLQFLFEYFSETQRNKGNFPGRFSGRQFSNSRSEMNVSTLELGDSALYLCASSLRHLAGVMNTEAFFGQGTRLTVV.

This chain joins TRBV4-1 and TRBJ2-2; a possible D gene is TRBD2 (6 bases). CDR1 is MGHRA, CDR2 YSYEKL, per germline. V lost 2 bases to trimming and J lost 6 bases, with 16 bases between them. The CDR3 totals 16 residues. The DNA of the CDR3 is TGCGCCAGCAGCCAACCGGGGGAATTCCCACCCGGGGAGCTGTTTTTT. This encodes CASSQPGEFPPGELFF.